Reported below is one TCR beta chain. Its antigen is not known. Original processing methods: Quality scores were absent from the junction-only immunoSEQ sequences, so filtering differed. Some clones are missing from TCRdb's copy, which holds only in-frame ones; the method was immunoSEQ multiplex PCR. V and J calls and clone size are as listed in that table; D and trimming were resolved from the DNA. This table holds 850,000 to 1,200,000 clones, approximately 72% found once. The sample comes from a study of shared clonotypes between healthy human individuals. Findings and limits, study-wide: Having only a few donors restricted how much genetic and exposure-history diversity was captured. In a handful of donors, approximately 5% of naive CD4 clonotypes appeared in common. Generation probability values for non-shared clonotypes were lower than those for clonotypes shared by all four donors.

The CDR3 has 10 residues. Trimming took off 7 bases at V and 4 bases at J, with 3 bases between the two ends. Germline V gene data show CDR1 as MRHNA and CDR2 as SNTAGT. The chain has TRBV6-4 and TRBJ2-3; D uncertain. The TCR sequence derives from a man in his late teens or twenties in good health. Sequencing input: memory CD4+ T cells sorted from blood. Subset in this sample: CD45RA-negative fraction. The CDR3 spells CASISDTQYF. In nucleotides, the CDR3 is TGTGCCAGCATCTCAGATACGCAGTATTTT.